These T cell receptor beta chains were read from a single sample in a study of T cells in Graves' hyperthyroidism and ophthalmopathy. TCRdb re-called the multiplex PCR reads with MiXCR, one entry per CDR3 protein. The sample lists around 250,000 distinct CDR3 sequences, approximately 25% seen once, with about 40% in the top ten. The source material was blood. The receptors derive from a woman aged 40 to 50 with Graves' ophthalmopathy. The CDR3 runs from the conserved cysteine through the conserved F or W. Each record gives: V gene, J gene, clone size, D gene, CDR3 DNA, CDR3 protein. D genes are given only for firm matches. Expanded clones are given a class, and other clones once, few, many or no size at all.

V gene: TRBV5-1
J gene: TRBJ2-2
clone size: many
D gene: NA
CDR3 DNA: TGCGCCAGCAGCTTGGCCTCAGGCACCGGGGAGCTGTTTTTT
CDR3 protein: CASSLASGTGELFF

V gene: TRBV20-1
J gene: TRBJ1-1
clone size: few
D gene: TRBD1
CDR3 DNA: TGCAGTGCGCAGATTACAGGGGGCGCGGACACTGAAGCTTTCTTT
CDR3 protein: CSAQITGGADTEAFF

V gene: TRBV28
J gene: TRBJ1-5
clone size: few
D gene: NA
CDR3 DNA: TGTGCCAGCAGTTTTGTACTCGGGTGGTTTAGGGACAAAAACAGTCAGCCCCAGCATTTT
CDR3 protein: CASSFVLGWFRDKNSQPQHF

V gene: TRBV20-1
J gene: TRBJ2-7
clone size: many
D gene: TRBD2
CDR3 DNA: TGCAGTGCTCCACGACTAGCGGGGGCGTGGGACGAGCAGTACTTC
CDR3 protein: CSAPRLAGAWDEQYF

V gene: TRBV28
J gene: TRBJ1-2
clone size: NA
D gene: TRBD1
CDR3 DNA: TGTGCCAGCAGTTTCAGGACAGGGTCGTATGGCTACACCTTC
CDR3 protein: CASSFRTGSYGYTF

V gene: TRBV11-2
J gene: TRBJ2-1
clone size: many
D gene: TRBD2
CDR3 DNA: TGTGCCAGCAGCTTACTAGCGGGCAACAATGAGCAGTTCTTC
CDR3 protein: CASSLLAGNNEQFF

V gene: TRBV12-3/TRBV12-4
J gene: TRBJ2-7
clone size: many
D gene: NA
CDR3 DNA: TGTGCCAGCAGTTCGGGACATAGCTCCTACGAGCAGTACTTC
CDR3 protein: CASSSGHSSYEQYF

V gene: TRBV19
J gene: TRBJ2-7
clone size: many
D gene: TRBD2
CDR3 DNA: TGTGCCAGTAGTATGGGGACTAGCGGGAGTCGTGAGCAGTACTTC
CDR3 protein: CASSMGTSGSREQYF

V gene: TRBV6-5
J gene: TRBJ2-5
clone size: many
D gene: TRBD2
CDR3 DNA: TGTGCCAGCAGTTACTCTAGCGGGAGTGGGGAGACCCAGTACTTC
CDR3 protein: CASSYSSGSGETQYF

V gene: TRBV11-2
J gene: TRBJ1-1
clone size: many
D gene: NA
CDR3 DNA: TGTGCCAGCAGCTTAGATATTCAGGGAGGGGTAGGAAACACTGAAGCTTTCTTT
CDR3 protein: CASSLDIQGGVGNTEAFF

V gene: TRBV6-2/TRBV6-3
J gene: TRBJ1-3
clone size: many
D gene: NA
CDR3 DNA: TGTGCCAGCACGTGGCCGGACCGATTTGGAAACACCATATATTTT
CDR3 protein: CASTWPDRFGNTIYF

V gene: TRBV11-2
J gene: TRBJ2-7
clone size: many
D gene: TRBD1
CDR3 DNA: TGTGCCAGCAGCAAGACTGGGGGACAGGGGCCCTACGAGCAGTACTTC
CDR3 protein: CASSKTGGQGPYEQYF

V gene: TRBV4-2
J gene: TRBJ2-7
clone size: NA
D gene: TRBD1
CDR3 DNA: TGTGCCAGCAGCCAAAATCTGGCGGGGACAGGGGCTTACGAGCAGTACTTC
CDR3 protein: CASSQNLAGTGAYEQYF

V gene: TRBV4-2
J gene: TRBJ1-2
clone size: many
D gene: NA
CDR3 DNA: TGTGCCAGCAGCCAAGATCGGCTAGGTGGCTATGGCTACACCTTC
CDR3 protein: CASSQDRLGGYGYTF

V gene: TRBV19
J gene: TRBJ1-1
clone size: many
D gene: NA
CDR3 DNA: TGTGCCACCTTGGAGGGGGTCGAAGCTTTCTTT
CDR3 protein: CATLEGVEAFF

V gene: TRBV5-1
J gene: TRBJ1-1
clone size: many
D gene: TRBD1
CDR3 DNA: TGCGCCAGCAGCCCTGTCCTACAGGGGGCAAGTTGGAACACTGAAGCTTTCTTT
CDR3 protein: CASSPVLQGASWNTEAFF

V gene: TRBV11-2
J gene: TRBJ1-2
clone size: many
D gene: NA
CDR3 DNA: TGTGCCAGCAGTCCCCGGAGGCAGGGAAATCGTCGTGGCTACACCTTC
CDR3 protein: CASSPRRQGNRRGYTF

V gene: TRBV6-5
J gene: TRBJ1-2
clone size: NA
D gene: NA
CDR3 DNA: TGTGCCAGCAGTTACTCGACAGATCTAGTATTGCGAGGCTACACCTTC
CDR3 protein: CASSYSTDLVLRGYTF

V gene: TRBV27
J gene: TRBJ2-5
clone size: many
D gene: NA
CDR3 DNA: TGTGCCAGCAGCCGATCCACAGGGGACTTACTTCGGACCCAGTACTTC
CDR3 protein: CASSRSTGDLLRTQYF

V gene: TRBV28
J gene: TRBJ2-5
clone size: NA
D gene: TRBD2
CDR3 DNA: TGTGCCAGCAGGTTAGCGGGATCAGAGACCCAGTACTTC
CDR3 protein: CASRLAGSETQYF

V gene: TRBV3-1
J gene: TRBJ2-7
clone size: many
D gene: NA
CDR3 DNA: TGTGCCAGCAGCCAAGAGGTCAACGAGCAGTACTTC
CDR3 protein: CASSQEVNEQYF

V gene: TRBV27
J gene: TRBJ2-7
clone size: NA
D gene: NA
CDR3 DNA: TGTGCCAGCAGTTTCCTGGGATCCTCCTACGAGCAGTCCTTC
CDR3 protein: CASSFLGSSYEQSF

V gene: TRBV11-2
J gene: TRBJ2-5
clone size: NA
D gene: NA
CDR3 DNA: TGTGCCAGCAGCCCGCCGACTGGACTACAAGAGACCCAGTACTTC
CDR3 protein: CASSPPTGLQETQYF

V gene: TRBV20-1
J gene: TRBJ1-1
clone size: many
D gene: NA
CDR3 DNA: TGCAGTGCCCCCGACCCCCCATTGAGGACTGAAGCTTTCTTT
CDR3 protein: CSAPDPPLRTEAFF

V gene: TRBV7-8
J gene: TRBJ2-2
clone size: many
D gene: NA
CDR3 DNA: TGTGCCAGCAGCTTCTTAGCGATCCCCGGGGAGCTGTTTTTT
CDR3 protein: CASSFLAIPGELFF

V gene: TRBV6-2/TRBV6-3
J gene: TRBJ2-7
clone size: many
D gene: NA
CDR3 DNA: TGTGCCAGCTCGAGAGAGCCTTACCTTTCCTACGAGCAGTACTTC
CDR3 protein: CASSREPYLSYEQYF

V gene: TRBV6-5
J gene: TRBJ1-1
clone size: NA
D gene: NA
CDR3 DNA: TGTGCCAGCAGTTATCAGGGCTTGAACACTGAAGCTTTCTTT
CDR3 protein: CASSYQGLNTEAFF

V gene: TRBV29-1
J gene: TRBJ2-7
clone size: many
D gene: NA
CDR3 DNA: TGCAGCGTTGAGAACGGGAAAAACGAGCAGTACTTC
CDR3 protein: CSVENGKNEQYF

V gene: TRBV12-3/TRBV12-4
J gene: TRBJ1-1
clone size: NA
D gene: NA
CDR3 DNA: TGTGCCAGCAGTTTATTCGAGGGGAGTGAAGCTTTCTTT
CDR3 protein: CASSLFEGSEAFF

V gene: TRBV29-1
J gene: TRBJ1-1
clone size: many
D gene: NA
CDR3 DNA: TGCAGCGTCGCCTCAGGGTTATCTGAAGCTTTCTTT
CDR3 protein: CSVASGLSEAFF

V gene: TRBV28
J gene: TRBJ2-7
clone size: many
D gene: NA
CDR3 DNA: TGTGCCAGCAGTTTACAAGACATCCTTCTCGAGCAGTACTTC
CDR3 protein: CASSLQDILLEQYF

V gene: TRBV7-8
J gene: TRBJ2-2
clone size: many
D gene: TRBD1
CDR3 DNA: TGTGCCAGCAGCTTATTAACAGGGGGCAGGGACACCGGGGAGCTGTTTTTT
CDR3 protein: CASSLLTGGRDTGELFF

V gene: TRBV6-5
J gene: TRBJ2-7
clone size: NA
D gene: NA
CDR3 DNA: TGTGCCAGCAGTTTTGGAGTCGGAGGCTCCTACGAGCAGTACTTC
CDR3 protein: CASSFGVGGSYEQYF

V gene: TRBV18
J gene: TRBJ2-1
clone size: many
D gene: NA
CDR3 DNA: TGTGCCAGCTCACAGGTCGCTAGCCCCTACAATGAGCAGTTCTTC
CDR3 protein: CASSQVASPYNEQFF

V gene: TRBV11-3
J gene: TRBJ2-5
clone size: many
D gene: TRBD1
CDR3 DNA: TGTGCCAGCAGCTCAACAGGGGACCAAGAGACCCAGTACTTC
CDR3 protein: CASSSTGDQETQYF

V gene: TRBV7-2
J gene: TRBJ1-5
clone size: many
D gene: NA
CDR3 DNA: TGTGCCAGCAGCTTAGGCAGGGCGAGCAATCAGCCCCAGCATTTT
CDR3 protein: CASSLGRASNQPQHF

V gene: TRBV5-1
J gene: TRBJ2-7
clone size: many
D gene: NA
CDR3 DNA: TGCGCCAGCAGCTTGGGGGGGGCAGGTTTTGTCTACGAGCAGTACTTC
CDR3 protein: CASSLGGAGFVYEQYF

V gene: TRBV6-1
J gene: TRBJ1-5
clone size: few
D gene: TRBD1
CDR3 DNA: TGTGCCAGCGCCAGGACAGGGAGTAATCAGCCCCAGCATTTT
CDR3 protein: CASARTGSNQPQHF

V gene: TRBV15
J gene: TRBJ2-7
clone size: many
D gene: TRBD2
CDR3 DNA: TGTGCCACCAGCAGAGATTCGGGAGGGCTCAGAAACGAGCAGTACTTC
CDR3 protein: CATSRDSGGLRNEQYF

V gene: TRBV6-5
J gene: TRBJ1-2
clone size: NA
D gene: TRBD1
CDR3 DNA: TGTGCCAGCAGTTATGTCCTTACAGGGGGCAACTATGGCTACACCTTC
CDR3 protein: CASSYVLTGGNYGYTF

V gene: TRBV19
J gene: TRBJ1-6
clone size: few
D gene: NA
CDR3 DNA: TGTGCCAGTAGAGACACAGGGTCATATAATTCACCCCTCCACTTT
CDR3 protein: CASRDTGSYNSPLHF

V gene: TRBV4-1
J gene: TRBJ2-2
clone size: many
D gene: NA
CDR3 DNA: TGCGCCAGCAGCCCATCTTGGACTGCTACCGGGGAGCTGTTTTTT
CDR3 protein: CASSPSWTATGELFF